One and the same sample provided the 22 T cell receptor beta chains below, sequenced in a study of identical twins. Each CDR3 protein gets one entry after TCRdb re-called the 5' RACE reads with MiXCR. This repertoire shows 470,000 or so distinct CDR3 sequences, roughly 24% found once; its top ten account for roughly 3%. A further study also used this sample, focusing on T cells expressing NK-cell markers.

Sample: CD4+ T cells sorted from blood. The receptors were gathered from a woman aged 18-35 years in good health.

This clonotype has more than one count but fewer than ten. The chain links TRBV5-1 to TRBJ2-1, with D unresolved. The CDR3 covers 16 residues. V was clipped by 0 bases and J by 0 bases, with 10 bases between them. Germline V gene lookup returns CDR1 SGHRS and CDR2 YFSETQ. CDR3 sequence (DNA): TGCGCCAGCAGCTTGGAAGCGACAAGCTCCTACAATGAGCAGTTCTTC. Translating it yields CASSLEATSSYNEQFF.

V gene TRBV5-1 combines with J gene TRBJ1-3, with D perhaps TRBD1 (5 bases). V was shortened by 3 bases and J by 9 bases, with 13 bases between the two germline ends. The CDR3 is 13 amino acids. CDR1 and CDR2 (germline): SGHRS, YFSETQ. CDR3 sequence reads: CASSSGTGGTIYF. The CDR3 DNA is TGCGCCAGCAGCTCGGGGACCGGGGGCACCATATATTTT. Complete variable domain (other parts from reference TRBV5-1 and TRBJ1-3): KAGVTQTPRYLIKTRGQQVTLSCSPISGHRSVSWYQQTPGQGLQFLFEYFSETQRNKGNFPGRFSGRQFSNSRSEMNVSTLELGDSALYLCASSSGTGGTIYFGEGSWLTVV.

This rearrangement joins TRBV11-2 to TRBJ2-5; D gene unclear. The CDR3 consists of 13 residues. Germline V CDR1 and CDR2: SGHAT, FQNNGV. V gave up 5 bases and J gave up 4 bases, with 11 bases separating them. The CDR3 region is CASSPHGGETQYF. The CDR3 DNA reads TGTGCCAGCAGCCCCCATGGCGGAGAGACCCAGTACTTC.

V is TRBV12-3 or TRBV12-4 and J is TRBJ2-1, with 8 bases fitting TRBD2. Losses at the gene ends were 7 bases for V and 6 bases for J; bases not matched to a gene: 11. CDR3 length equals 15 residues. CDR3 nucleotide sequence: TGTGCCAGCACCCCAAGGAGCGGGGGCCCCAATGAGCAGTTCTTC. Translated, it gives CASTPRSGGPNEQFF.

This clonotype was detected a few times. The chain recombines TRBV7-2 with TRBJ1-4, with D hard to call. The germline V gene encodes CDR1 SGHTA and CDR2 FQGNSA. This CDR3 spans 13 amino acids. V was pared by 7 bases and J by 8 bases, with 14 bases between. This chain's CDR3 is CASTRNLGEKLFF. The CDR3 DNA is TGTGCCAGCACCCGGAATCTGGGGGAAAAACTGTTTTTT.

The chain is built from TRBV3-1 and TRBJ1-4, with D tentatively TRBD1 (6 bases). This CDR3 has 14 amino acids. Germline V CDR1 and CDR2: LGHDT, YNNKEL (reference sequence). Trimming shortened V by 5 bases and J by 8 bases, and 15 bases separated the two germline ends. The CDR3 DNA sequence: TGTGCCAGCAGCGGCAGGGGTTCAGGGGAAAAACTGTTTTTT. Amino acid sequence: CASSGRGSGEKLFF.

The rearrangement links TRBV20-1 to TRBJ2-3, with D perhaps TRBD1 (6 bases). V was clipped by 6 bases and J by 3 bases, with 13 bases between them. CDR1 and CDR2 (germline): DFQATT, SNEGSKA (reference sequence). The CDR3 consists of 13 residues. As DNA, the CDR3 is TGCAGTGCCGACAGGTCAAGGACAGATACGCAGTATTTT. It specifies CSADRSRTDTQYF.

Here the CDR3 DNA reads TGTGCCAGCAGTTTCCAAGCGGGCAGGGGGACTTTCTACGAGCAGTACTTC. Translated: CASSFQAGRGTFYEQYF. This chain joins TRBV7-2 and TRBJ2-7; TRBD1 might be the D (7 bases). Trimming left V 6 bases short and J 3 bases short, with 24 bases between. Germline V lookup: CDR1 SGHTA, CDR2 FQGNSA. The CDR3 sequence is 17 residues long.

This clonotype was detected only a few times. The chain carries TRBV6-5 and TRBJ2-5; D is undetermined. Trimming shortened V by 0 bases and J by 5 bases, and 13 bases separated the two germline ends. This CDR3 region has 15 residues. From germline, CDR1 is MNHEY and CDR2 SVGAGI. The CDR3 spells CASSYSRSRKETQYF. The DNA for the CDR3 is TGTGCCAGCAGTTACTCAAGAAGTCGGAAGGAGACCCAGTACTTC.

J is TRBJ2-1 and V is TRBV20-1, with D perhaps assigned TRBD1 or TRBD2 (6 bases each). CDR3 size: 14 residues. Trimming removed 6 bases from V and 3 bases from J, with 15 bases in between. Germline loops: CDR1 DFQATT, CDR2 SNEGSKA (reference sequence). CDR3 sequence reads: CSAWAGGGYNEQFF. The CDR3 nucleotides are TGCAGTGCATGGGCCGGAGGGGGCTACAATGAGCAGTTCTTC.

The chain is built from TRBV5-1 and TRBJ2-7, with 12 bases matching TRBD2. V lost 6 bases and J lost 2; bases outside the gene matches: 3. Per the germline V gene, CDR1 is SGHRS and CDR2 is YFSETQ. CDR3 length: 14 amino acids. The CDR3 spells CASTRTSGTYEQYF. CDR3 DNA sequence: TGCGCCAGCACCCGGACTAGCGGGACCTACGAGCAGTACTTC.

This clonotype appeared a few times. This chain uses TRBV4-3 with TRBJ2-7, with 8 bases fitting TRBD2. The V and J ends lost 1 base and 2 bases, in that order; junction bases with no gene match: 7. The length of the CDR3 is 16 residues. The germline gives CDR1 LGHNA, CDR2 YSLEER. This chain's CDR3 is CASSQGGGRLPYEQYF. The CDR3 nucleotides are TGCGCCAGCAGCCAAGGAGGCGGGAGGCTTCCCTACGAGCAGTACTTC.

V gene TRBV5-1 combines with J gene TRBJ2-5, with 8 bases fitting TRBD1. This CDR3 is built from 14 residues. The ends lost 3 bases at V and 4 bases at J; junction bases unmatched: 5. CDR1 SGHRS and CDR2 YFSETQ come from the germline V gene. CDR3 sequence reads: CASSSLTGVETQYF. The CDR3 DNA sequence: TGCGCCAGCAGCTCGTTGACAGGGGTAGAGACCCAGTACTTC.

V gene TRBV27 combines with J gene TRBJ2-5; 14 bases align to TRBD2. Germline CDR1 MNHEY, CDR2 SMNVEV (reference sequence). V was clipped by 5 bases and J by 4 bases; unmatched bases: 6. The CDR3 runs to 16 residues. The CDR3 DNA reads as TGTGCCAGCAGTCCGACTAGCGGGGGGGCCGTAGAGACCCAGTACTTC. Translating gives CASSPTSGGAVETQYF.

This chain's CDR3 is CASSYSRTGHEYF. In nucleotides, the CDR3 is TGTGCCAGCAGTTACTCGAGAACCGGACATGAGTACTTC. The rearrangement uses TRBV6-5 and TRBJ2-4; D possibly corresponds to TRBD1 (5 bases). V was trimmed by 0 bases and J by 14 bases, leaving 14 bases between them. CDR3 length: 13 amino acids. The germline V gene encodes CDR1 MNHEY and CDR2 SVGAGI.

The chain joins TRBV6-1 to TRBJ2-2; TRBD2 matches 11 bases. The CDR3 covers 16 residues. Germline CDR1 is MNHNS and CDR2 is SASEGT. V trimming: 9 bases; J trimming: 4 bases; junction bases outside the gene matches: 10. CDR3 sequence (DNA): TGTGCCAGACCATTAGCGGGAGGGTTTAGCACCGGGGAGCTGTTTTTT. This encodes CARPLAGGFSTGELFF.

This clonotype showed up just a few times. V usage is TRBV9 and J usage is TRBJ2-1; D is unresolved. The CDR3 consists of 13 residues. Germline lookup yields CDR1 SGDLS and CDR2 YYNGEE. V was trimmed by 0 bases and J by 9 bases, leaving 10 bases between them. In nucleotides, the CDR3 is TGTGCCAGCAGCGTAGTACCGGTCGGTGAGCAGTTCTTC. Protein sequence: CASSVVPVGEQFF.

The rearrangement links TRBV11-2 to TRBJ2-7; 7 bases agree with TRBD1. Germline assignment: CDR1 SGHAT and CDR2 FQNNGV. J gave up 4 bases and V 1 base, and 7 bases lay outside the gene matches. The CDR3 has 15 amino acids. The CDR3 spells CASSLADRERYEQYF. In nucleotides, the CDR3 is TGTGCCAGCAGCTTAGCAGACAGGGAAAGGTACGAGCAGTACTTC.

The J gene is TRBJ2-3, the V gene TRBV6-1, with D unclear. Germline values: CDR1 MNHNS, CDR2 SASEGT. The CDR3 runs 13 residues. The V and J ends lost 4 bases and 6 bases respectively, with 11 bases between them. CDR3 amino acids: CASSGFSADTQYF. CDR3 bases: TGTGCCAGCAGTGGATTTTCGGCGGATACGCAGTATTTT.

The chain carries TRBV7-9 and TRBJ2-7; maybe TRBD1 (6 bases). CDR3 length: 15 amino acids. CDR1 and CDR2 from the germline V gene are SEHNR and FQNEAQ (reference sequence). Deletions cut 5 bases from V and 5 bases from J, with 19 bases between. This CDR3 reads CASSPWVGQSNEQYF. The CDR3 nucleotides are TGTGCCAGCAGCCCCTGGGTAGGACAGAGCAACGAGCAGTACTTC.

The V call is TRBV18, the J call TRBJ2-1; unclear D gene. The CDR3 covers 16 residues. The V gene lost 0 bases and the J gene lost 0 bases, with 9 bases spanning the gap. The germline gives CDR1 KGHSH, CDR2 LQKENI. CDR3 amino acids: CASSPPRTGSYNEQFF. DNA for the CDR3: TGTGCCAGCTCACCACCGAGGACGGGCTCCTACAATGAGCAGTTCTTC.

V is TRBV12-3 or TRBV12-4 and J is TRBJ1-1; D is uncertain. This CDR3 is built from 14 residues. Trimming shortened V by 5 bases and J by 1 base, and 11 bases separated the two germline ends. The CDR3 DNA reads TGTGCCAGCAGTCGGGATTGGGGGAACACTGAAGCTTTCTTT. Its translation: CASSRDWGNTEAFF.